This is a list of T cell receptor beta chains from one sample in a study of blood T cell repertoires in COVID-19. The data were produced by immunoSEQ multiplex PCR, yet TCRdb's version contains in-frame clones alone and is incomplete. The sample records 190,000 or so clones, about 77% being singletons. The sequenced sample consisted of peripheral blood. These TCRs come from a woman aged 80 or older with active or convalescent COVID-19. CDR3s leave out the opening cysteine and the closing phenylalanine or tryptophan.

CDR3 protein: ASSLVRGIGNTIY
CDR3 length: 13
J gene: TRBJ1-3
V gene: TRBV11-2

CDR3 protein: ASSLRQGYYGYT
CDR3 length: 12
J gene: TRBJ1-2
V gene: TRBV2

CDR3 protein: ASSLVAGPGYT
CDR3 length: 11
J gene: TRBJ1-2
V gene: TRBV5-4

CDR3 protein: ASMEQGANYGYT
CDR3 length: 12
J gene: TRBJ1-2
V gene: TRBV2

CDR3 protein: ASRMDGQGGYT
CDR3 length: 11
J gene: TRBJ1-2
V gene: TRBV5-5

CDR3 protein: ASSLGGLLPRLNT
CDR3 length: 13
J gene: TRBJ1-2
V gene: TRBV7-8

CDR3 protein: ASSVRGLAKNIQY
CDR3 length: 13
J gene: TRBJ2-4
V gene: TRBV2

CDR3 protein: ASSQGQGLNYEQY
CDR3 length: 13
J gene: TRBJ2-7
V gene: TRBV4-2

CDR3 protein: ASSGQGWGEAF
CDR3 length: 11
J gene: TRBJ1-1
V gene: TRBV9

CDR3 protein: ATSREVSRVSTANTIY
CDR3 length: 16
J gene: TRBJ1-3
V gene: TRBV15

CDR3 protein: ASSYSSGQDNEQF
CDR3 length: 13
J gene: TRBJ2-1
V gene: TRBV6-5

CDR3 protein: ASSPLTGSSYNEQF
CDR3 length: 14
J gene: TRBJ2-1
V gene: TRBV7-8

CDR3 protein: ASSNTGGGNSPLH
CDR3 length: 13
J gene: TRBJ1-6
V gene: TRBV2

CDR3 protein: ASSLTGDRTYEKLF
CDR3 length: 14
J gene: TRBJ1-4
V gene: TRBV11-2

CDR3 protein: ASDGPSSYEQY
CDR3 length: 11
J gene: TRBJ2-7
V gene: TRBV2

CDR3 protein: SAKKTQTQY
CDR3 length: 9
J gene: TRBJ2-5
V gene: TRBV20-1

CDR3 protein: ASRPLGGDTEAF
CDR3 length: 12
J gene: TRBJ1-1
V gene: TRBV19

CDR3 protein: ASSQAYRDSS
CDR3 length: 10
J gene: TRBJ1-3
V gene: TRBV3-1/TRBV3-2

CDR3 protein: ASSLSGGSYEQY
CDR3 length: 12
J gene: TRBJ2-7
V gene: TRBV27

CDR3 protein: ASSPTNRDSYNEQF
CDR3 length: 14
J gene: TRBJ2-1
V gene: TRBV5-4

CDR3 protein: ASIGRQKNTEAF
CDR3 length: 12
J gene: TRBJ1-1
V gene: TRBV19

CDR3 protein: ASSLIGGITGANVLT
CDR3 length: 15
J gene: TRBJ2-6
V gene: TRBV5-1

CDR3 protein: ATSERDRGPNTEAF
CDR3 length: 14
J gene: TRBJ1-1
V gene: TRBV24-1

CDR3 protein: ATSRDRWGGEKLF
CDR3 length: 13
J gene: TRBJ1-4
V gene: TRBV15

CDR3 protein: ASSFIQGEDGYT
CDR3 length: 12
J gene: TRBJ1-2
V gene: TRBV7-2

CDR3 protein: ASSQKGLAGHTDTQY
CDR3 length: 15
J gene: TRBJ2-3
V gene: TRBV4-2

CDR3 protein: SASGRVSGANVLT
CDR3 length: 13
J gene: TRBJ2-6
V gene: TRBV20-1

CDR3 protein: ASSNQQGWGETQY
CDR3 length: 13
J gene: TRBJ2-5
V gene: TRBV28

CDR3 protein: ASSPASGSSYEQY
CDR3 length: 13
J gene: TRBJ2-7
V gene: TRBV5-1

CDR3 protein: ASTRGQGRTGELF
CDR3 length: 13
J gene: TRBJ2-2
V gene: TRBV2

CDR3 protein: ASNKLGQGLYNEQF
CDR3 length: 14
J gene: TRBJ2-1
V gene: TRBV27

CDR3 protein: ASSLLASPLH
CDR3 length: 10
J gene: TRBJ1-6
V gene: TRBV28

CDR3 protein: ASSPPGTPNYEQY
CDR3 length: 13
J gene: TRBJ2-7
V gene: TRBV28

CDR3 protein: ASSLRTVNTGELF
CDR3 length: 13
J gene: TRBJ2-2
V gene: TRBV5-6